The sequence of this T cell receptor beta chain was determined in a study of blood T cell repertoires in COVID-19. Study background: Sample material is recorded as cDNA or gDNA derived from T cells, B-cell-depleted T cells, or PBMCs.

V shed 0 bases and J 10 bases; nucleotides not matched to a gene: 6. The germline gives CDR1 SGHDT, CDR2 YYEEEE. The CDR3 has 15 residues. In the source study's methods: It was from reference gene primer amplification that nucleated cell counts were estimated. The data were produced by immunoSEQ multiplex PCR, yet TCRdb's version contains in-frame clones alone and is incomplete. V and J calls plus clone size are reproduced from that table; the DNA served to infer D and trimming. Of tens of thousands of clones listed, over 70% are singletons. The chain has TRBV5-6 and TRBJ1-6; 8 bases agree with TRBD1. This clonotype originated in a man older than 75 with active or convalescent COVID-19. The sequenced material came from peripheral blood. The CDR3 is CASSLDQGARSPLHF. The CDR3 DNA is TGTGCCAGCAGCTTGGATCAGGGGGCTCGATCACCCCTCCACTTT. The full variable domain, in which reference TRBV5-6 and TRBJ1-6 provide the parts outside the CDR3, is DAGVTQSPTHLIKTRGQQVTLRCSPKSGHDTVSWYQQALGQGPQFIFQYYEEEERQRGNFPDRFSGHQFPNYSSELNVNALLLGDSALYLCASSLDQGARSPLHFGNGTRLTVT.